Below, one T cell receptor beta chain is given with its context. This specimen comes from a study of blood T cell repertoires in COVID-19. V lost 1 base and J lost 4, with 11 bases in between. The germline V gene has CDR1 SGHVS and CDR2 FNYEAQ. This CDR3 contains 15 residues. TCRdb keeps only in-frame clones here, not all; method: immunoSEQ multiplex PCR. The profile shows some 670,000 clones, around 90% of them singletons. Sequencing was performed on peripheral blood. This TCR was sampled from a woman aged 18-30 years with acute or convalescent COVID-19. This rearrangement joins TRBV7-6 to TRBJ1-3; perhaps TRBD1 as D (6 bases). The CDR3 DNA sequence: TGTGCCAGCAGCTTAGGGCGGGGGCCGGGAAACACCATATATTTT. It translates to CASSLGRGPGNTIYF.